The T cell receptor (beta chain) under discussion was sequenced for a study of blood T cell repertoires in COVID-19. About the study: The United States, Italy and Spain were the sources of the acute and convalescent COVID-19 samples. PBMCs, B-cell-depleted T cells, or T cells provided the cDNA or gDNA that made up the material.

Per the original data handling: Reference gene primer amplification gave nucleated cell count estimates. Profiled with immunoSEQ multiplex PCR; TCRdb holds only in-frame clones, not every one. V, J and clone size are taken as reported in that table, and D and trimming were inferred from the DNA itself. The repertoire includes about 78,000 clones, about 89% of them detected once, and roughly 5% sits in the top ten. Germline V gene lookup returns CDR1 SGHRS and CDR2 YFSETQ. This CDR3 has 14 amino acids. V was shortened by 0 bases and J by 8 bases, with 14 bases between the two germline ends. The TCR originated in a man in his fifties or sixties with active or convalescent COVID-19. The sequenced sample consisted of peripheral blood. This chain joins TRBV5-1 and TRBJ1-2; D uncertain. The CDR3 DNA sequence: TGCGCCAGCAGCTTGGATCCCGGGGTAGAAGGCTACACCTTC. It encodes CASSLDPGVEGYTF.